The TCR beta chain described here comes from a study of cytomegalovirus exposure and HLA in healthy donors. Study-wide results and caveats: A later analysis showed TCR association rates differing by HLA locus, peaking at DRB1 and lowest at HLA-C. Productive status was seen about 87% or about 30% of the time for most TCR beta V segments in an earlier analysis.

This CDR3 comprises 14 residues. The ends were cut back, 0 bases at V and 8 bases at J, with 13 bases in the middle. Germline values: CDR1 LNHNV, CDR2 YYDKDF (reference sequence). The donors comprised healthy bone marrow donors. For this clone: Its antigen is unidentified.

The study ran its PCR with 60 Vbeta and 13 Jbeta primers. Assay: immunoSEQ multiplex PCR; the TCRdb copy retains only in-frame clones and omits some. Among approximately 150,000 clones, approximately 70% were seen once, and the ten largest hold 4.5% to 5%. V and J are TRBV15 and TRBJ1-2, with D perhaps TRBD1 (6 bases). The source of this sequence is a man younger than 35 in good health and CMV-seropositive. The sequencing input was PBMCs. CDR3 protein: CATSRDQGPWGYTF. CDR3 coding DNA: TGTGCCACCAGCAGAGACCAGGGGCCGTGGGGCTACACCTTC.